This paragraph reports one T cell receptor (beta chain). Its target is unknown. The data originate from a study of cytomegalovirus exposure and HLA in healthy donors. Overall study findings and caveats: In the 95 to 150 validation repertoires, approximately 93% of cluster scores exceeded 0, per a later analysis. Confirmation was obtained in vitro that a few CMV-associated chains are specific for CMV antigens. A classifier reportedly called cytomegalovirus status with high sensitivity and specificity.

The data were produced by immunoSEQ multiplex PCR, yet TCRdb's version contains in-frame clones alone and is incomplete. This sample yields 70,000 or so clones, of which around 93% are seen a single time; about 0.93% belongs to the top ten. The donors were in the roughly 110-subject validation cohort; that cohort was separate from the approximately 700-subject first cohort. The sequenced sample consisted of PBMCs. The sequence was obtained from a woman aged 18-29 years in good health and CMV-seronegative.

The CDR3 nucleotides read TGCGCCAGCAGTCCTTCGACAGGGGCAGATACGCAGTATTTT. It codes for CASSPSTGADTQYF. V is TRBV23-1 and J is TRBJ2-3; 8 bases are shared with TRBD1. TRBV23-1 is annotated as an ORF whose role is uncertain. The CDR3 has 14 amino acids. J lost 4 bases, V lost 4 bases, and 4 bases had no gene match.